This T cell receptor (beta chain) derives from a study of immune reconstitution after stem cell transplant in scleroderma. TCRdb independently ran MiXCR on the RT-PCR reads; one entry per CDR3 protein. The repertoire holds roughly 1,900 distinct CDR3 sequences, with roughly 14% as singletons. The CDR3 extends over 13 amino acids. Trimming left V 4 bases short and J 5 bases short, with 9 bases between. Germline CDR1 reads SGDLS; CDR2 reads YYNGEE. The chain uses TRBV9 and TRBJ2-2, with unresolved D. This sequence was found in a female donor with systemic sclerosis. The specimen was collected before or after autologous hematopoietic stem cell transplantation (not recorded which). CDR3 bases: TGTGCCAGCAGCCCCGAGCTTACCGGGGAGCTGTTTTTT. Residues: CASSPELTGELFF.